This TCR beta chain stems from a study of persistence of HIV-infected CD4 T cells. The V end was cut by 1 base, the J end by 4 bases, with 10 bases between. There are 14 residues in the CDR3. CDR1 SGHDN and CDR2 FVKESK come from the germline V gene. Sequencing used immunoSEQ version 4 in survey mode. Some clones are missing from TCRdb's copy, which holds only in-frame ones; the method was immunoSEQ multiplex PCR. This repertoire shows about 45,000 clones, 85% to 90% found once; its top ten account for 3.3%. Study conclusions and caveats: Antigen-responding cells were enriched for degenerate expanded CDR3beta sequences.

Nonspecific anti-CD3/anti-CD28 bead stimulation represents the broad CD4+ T cell repertoire. Sorting selected CD4+ T cells upregulating both CD40 ligand and CD69. Donors had CD4+ T cell counts above 400 cells/uL and were CMV-seropositive. On this clone itself: What it recognizes is unknown.

The receptor was isolated from an adult woman with HIV who was CMV-seropositive. This chain connects TRBV14 to TRBJ1-2; D is unresolved. This specimen was CD4+ T cells sorted from PBMCs after roughly 18-hour stimulation, taken from a patient who received antiretroviral therapy. CDR3 residues: CASSQVSASYGYTF. The CDR3 DNA sequence: TGTGCCAGCAGCCAAGTGTCAGCTAGCTATGGCTACACCTTC.